The 15 T cell receptor beta chains below come from one sample, sequenced in a study of blood T cell repertoires in COVID-19. The method was immunoSEQ multiplex PCR; TCRdb's version includes in-frame clones alone and lacks a portion of them. Among about 140,000 clones listed, about 89% were seen once. Sequences were obtained from PBMCs or T cells enriched from blood (not recorded which). These receptors originate from a man aged 60 to 75 who had recovered from COVID-19.

This chain joins TRBV27 and TRBJ2-7; D unclear. The CDR3 spans 14 residues. Per the germline V gene, CDR1 is MNHEY and CDR2 is SMNVEV (reference sequence). V was clipped by 0 bases and J by 4 bases, with 10 bases between them. The CDR3 here is CASSLSRQTYEQYF. CDR3 nucleotides: TGTGCCAGCAGTTTATCGAGGCAGACTTACGAGCAGTACTTC.

The chain joins TRBV28 to TRBJ2-2; 14 nucleotides match TRBD2. The CDR3 covers 15 residues. The V and J ends lost 6 bases and 9 bases, in that order; junction bases with no gene match: 6. Germline V gene lookup returns CDR1 MDHEN and CDR2 SYDVKM. CDR3 region: CASSRLAGGRRELFF. CDR3 DNA: TGTGCCAGCAGCAGACTAGCGGGGGGGCGAAGGGAGCTGTTTTTT.

The CDR3 here is CASSLEAVNTGELFF. The CDR3 nucleotides read TGTGCCAGCAGTTTAGAGGCAGTGAACACCGGGGAGCTGTTTTTT. The chain is built from TRBV28 and TRBJ2-2; D remains ambiguous. The germline V gene encodes CDR1 MDHEN and CDR2 SYDVKM. The CDR3 has 15 residues. The V and J ends lost 2 bases and 1 base respectively, with 8 bases between them.

This sequence joins TRBV3-1 (or the pseudogene TRBV3-2) and TRBJ2-1; 11 bases fit TRBD2. Trimming removed 6 bases from V and 0 bases from J; junction bases left unmatched: 4. CDR3 size: 16 residues. The germline V gene has CDR1 LGHDT and CDR2 YNNKEL (reference sequence). CDR3 sequence reads: CASRKGLAVSYNEQFF. The CDR3 DNA reads as TGTGCCAGCAGGAAGGGACTAGCGGTCTCCTACAATGAGCAGTTCTTC.

The gene calls are TRBV3-1 (or the pseudogene TRBV3-2) and TRBJ2-3, with 7 bases matching TRBD2. Trimming removed 3 bases from V and 8 bases from J; junction bases left unmatched: 5. Germline V gene data show CDR1 as LGHDT and CDR2 as YNNKEL (reference sequence). The CDR3 has 13 residues. The CDR3 reads CASSQSGIATQYF. CDR3 DNA sequence: TGTGCCAGCAGCCAGAGCGGGATTGCTACGCAGTATTTT.

Points on this clone: Distinct nucleotide sequences in the sample also encode this CDR3. The rearrangement links TRBV7-8 to TRBJ1-2; D is possibly TRBD1 (5 bases). This CDR3 region has 13 residues. Trimming cost V 3 bases and J 3 bases, with 8 bases left between them. CDR1 and CDR2 (germline): SGHVS, FQNEAQ. The CDR3 sequence: CASSFGGDYGYTF. In DNA form, the CDR3 reads TGTGCCAGCAGCTTCGGAGGGGACTATGGCTACACCTTC.

The J gene is TRBJ2-7, the V gene TRBV5-4; 8 bases match TRBD1. With V trimmed by 2 bases and J by 6 bases, 4 bases remained unmatched. Germline-derived CDR1 and CDR2 are SGHNT and YYREEE (reference sequence). The CDR3 runs 13 residues. The CDR3 sequence: CASSFQGAAEQYF. DNA for the CDR3: TGTGCCAGCAGCTTCCAGGGGGCTGCCGAGCAGTACTTC. Looking up the rest from reference TRBV5-4 and TRBJ2-7 gives the full variable domain: ETGVTQSPTHLIKTRGQQVTLRCSSQSGHNTVSWYQQALGQGPQFIFQYYREEENGRGNFPPRFSGLQFPNYSSELNVNALELDDSALYLCASSFQGAAEQYFGPGTRLTVT.

This rearrangement joins TRBV6-5 to TRBJ1-5, with D possibly TRBD1 on 5 matching bases. This CDR3 region has 14 residues. Trimming shortened V by 6 bases and J by 1 base, and 10 bases separated the two germline ends. Germline loops: CDR1 MNHEY, CDR2 SVGAGI. The CDR3 here is CASRDTLSNQPQHF. The CDR3 nucleotides read TGTGCCAGCAGGGACACACTGAGCAATCAGCCCCAGCATTTT.

V is TRBV5-4 and J is TRBJ2-2, with D unresolved. This CDR3 is built from 13 residues. CDR1 SGHNT and CDR2 YYREEE come from the germline V gene (reference sequence). V lost 0 bases, J lost 6 bases, and 6 bases lay in between. In nucleotides, the CDR3 is TGTGCCAGCAGCTTGGCTGAGCCCGGGGAGCTGTTTTTT. It yields the protein CASSLAEPGELFF.

A few counts support this clone. The chain has TRBV5-1 and TRBJ2-7; TRBD2 might be the D (5 bases). CDR1 is SGHRS and CDR2 is YFSETQ in the germline V gene. This CDR3 is built from 17 residues. The V gene lost 1 base and the J gene lost 0 bases, with 17 bases spanning the gap. CDR3 sequence (DNA): TGCGCCAGCAGCTTGTTGTTCGGAACAACTAGCTCCTACGAGCAGTACTTC. Protein: CASSLLFGTTSSYEQYF.

The chain has TRBV5-1 and TRBJ2-7, with 8 bases that match TRBD2. J gave up 6 bases and V 0 bases, and 5 bases lay outside the gene matches. The V gene's germline CDR1 is SGHRS and CDR2 YFSETQ. The CDR3 runs to 14 residues. CDR3 loop: CASSLERGTSEQYF. The CDR3 nucleotides read TGCGCCAGCAGCTTGGAGCGGGGGACTTCCGAGCAGTACTTC.

This clone has just a few counts. The V and J genes are TRBV28 and TRBJ1-2; D remains unclear. The CDR3 spans 14 residues. Trimming cost V 2 bases and J 4 bases, with 11 bases left between them. CDR1 and CDR2 from the germline V gene are MDHEN and SYDVKM. The CDR3 region is CASSLVASPYGYTF. In nucleotides, the CDR3 is TGTGCCAGCAGTTTAGTGGCTTCCCCCTATGGCTACACCTTC.

This chain links TRBV19 with TRBJ2-7; perhaps TRBD1 as D (5 bases). CDR3 size: 14 residues. Germline CDR1 LNHDA, CDR2 SQIVND (reference sequence). Trimming stripped 0 bases from V and 3 bases from J, with 9 bases between. CDR3 sequence: CASSIDFTGYEQYF. Here the CDR3 DNA reads TGTGCCAGTAGTATAGATTTTACAGGCTACGAGCAGTACTTC.

The chain carries TRBV9 and TRBJ2-6, with 8 bases fitting TRBD1. The CDR3 is 17 residues long. Germline V CDR1 and CDR2: SGDLS, YYNGEE. V lost 3 bases, J lost 0 bases, and 5 bases stayed unmatched. CDR3 nucleotides: TGTGCCAGCAGCGCTGGACAGGGCCTCTCTGGGGCCAACGTCCTGACTTTC. It encodes CASSAGQGLSGANVLTF.

V usage is TRBV10-3 and J usage is TRBJ1-5; TRBD1 matches at 8 bases. The J segment lost 3 bases and the V segment lost 10 bases, leaving 5 bases of the junction unmatched. CDR3 length equals 13 residues. From germline, CDR1 is ENHRY and CDR2 SYGVKD. CDR3 residues: CATWTGNNQPQHF. Written as DNA, the CDR3 is TGTGCCACCTGGACAGGGAACAATCAGCCCCAGCATTTT.